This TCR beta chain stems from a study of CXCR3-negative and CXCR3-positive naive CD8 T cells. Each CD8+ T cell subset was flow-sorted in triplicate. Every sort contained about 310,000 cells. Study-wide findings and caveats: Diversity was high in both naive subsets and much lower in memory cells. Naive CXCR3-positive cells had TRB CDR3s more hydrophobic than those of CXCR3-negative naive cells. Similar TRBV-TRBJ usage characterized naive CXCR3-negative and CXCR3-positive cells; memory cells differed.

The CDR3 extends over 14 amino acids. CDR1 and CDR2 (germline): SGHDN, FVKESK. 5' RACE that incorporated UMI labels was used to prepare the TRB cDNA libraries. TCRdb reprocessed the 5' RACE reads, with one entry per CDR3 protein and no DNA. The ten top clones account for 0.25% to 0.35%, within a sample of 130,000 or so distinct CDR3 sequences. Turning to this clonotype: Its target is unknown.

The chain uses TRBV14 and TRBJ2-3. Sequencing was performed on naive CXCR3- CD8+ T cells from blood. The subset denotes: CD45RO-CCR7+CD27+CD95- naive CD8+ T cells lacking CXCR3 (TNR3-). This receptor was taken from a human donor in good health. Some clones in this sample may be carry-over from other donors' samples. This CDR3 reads CASSQVGGTDTQYF.